Listed below are T cell receptor beta chains from one sample, sequenced in a study of blood T cell repertoires in COVID-19. TCRdb's table, derived via immunoSEQ multiplex PCR, lists solely in-frame clones and lacks some. The sample includes under 200,000 clones, roughly nine tenths of them seen just once. The sample was peripheral blood. The receptors here all came from a woman aged 60-75 years with COVID-19, enrolled during active disease. CDR3s include the opening cysteine and the closing phenylalanine or tryptophan. Each record gives: J gene, D gene, V gene, clone size, CDR3 DNA, CDR3 protein. D genes are given only for firm matches. Clone size is stated in some rows and not others, as once, few, many or a class when expanded.

J: TRBJ1-6
D: .
V: TRBV2
size: .
DNA: TGTGCCAGCAGTGAAGCGGGCGTCTCCTATAATTCACCCCTCCACTTT
CDR3: CASSEAGVSYNSPLHF

J: TRBJ2-3
D: TRBD1
V: TRBV27
size: once
DNA: TGTGCCAGCAGTAGACAGGGTATCGCCACAGATACGCAGTATTTT
CDR3: CASSRQGIATDTQYF

J: TRBJ1-2
D: .
V: TRBV7-2
size: .
DNA: TGTGCCAGCAGCCCTCAGAGCGTGGGTTCGGTAGAAGATGGCTACACCTTC
CDR3: CASSPQSVGSVEDGYTF

J: TRBJ1-1
D: .
V: TRBV9
size: once
DNA: TGTGCCAGCAGCCCCAGGGGCCCAATGAACACTGAAGCTTTCTTT
CDR3: CASSPRGPMNTEAFF

J: TRBJ1-4
D: .
V: TRBV19
size: .
DNA: TGTGCCACTACGGGGTCTCCTGCAACTAATGAAAAACTGTTTTTT
CDR3: CATTGSPATNEKLFF

J: TRBJ2-1
D: .
V: TRBV27
size: .
DNA: TGTGCCAGCAAAGCCCAGGGTAGGCCTTCCTACAATGAGCAGTTCTTC
CDR3: CASKAQGRPSYNEQFF

J: TRBJ1-6
D: .
V: TRBV5-6
size: few
DNA: TGTGCCAGCAGCTTGGCCGGGGTAGGTTCACCCCTCCACTTT
CDR3: CASSLAGVGSPLHF

J: TRBJ1-2
D: .
V: TRBV29-1
size: .
DNA: TGCAGCGTTGAAGATCGAGGCAGCCCCTATGGCTACACCTTC
CDR3: CSVEDRGSPYGYTF

J: TRBJ1-1
D: .
V: TRBV28
size: .
DNA: TGTGCCAGCAGTTTGTTGGGGTTGGGGGGAAAGTATGCTTTCTTT
CDR3: CASSLLGLGGKYAFF

J: TRBJ1-5
D: .
V: TRBV7-2
size: once
DNA: TGTGCCAGCAGCTTAGCGGTCAGGAGCAATCAGCCCCAGCATTTT
CDR3: CASSLAVRSNQPQHF

J: TRBJ2-5
D: .
V: TRBV27
size: .
DNA: TGTGCCAGCAGCCCGAGCGAGAAAGAGACCCAGTACTTC
CDR3: CASSPSEKETQYF

J: TRBJ1-4
D: .
V: TRBV19
size: .
DNA: TGTGCCAGTAGTCGCTCAGAAAATGAAAAACTGTTTTTT
CDR3: CASSRSENEKLFF

J: TRBJ2-1
D: TRBD2
V: TRBV25-1
size: .
DNA: TGTGCCAGCACCGGGGAGGGTAACTACTTCAATGAGCAGTTCTTC
CDR3: CASTGEGNYFNEQFF

J: TRBJ1-5
D: TRBD1
V: TRBV18
size: once
DNA: TGTGCCAGCTCACCCGACAGGGGACAAACCCGTCATCAGCCCCAGCATTTT
CDR3: CASSPDRGQTRHQPQHF

J: TRBJ2-7
D: TRBD2
V: TRBV9
size: once
DNA: TGTGCCAGCAGCCCGGGACTAGCGGGAGGATTCTACGAGCAGTACTTC
CDR3: CASSPGLAGGFYEQYF

J: TRBJ2-1
D: TRBD2
V: TRBV7-9
size: .
DNA: TGTGCCAGCAGCTTAGCTGGCGGGAGGTCACCCAATGAGCAGTTCTTC
CDR3: CASSLAGGRSPNEQFF

J: TRBJ2-7
D: .
V: TRBV10-1
size: large
DNA: TGCGCCAGCGGGAGACTTAGCGGAGCAACCTACGAGCAGTACTTC
CDR3: CASGRLSGATYEQYF

J: TRBJ2-3
D: .
V: TRBV27
size: .
DNA: TGTGCCAGCAGTTTACTGTGGGGCAGGGGTGCAGATACGCAGTATTTT
CDR3: CASSLLWGRGADTQYF

J: TRBJ2-2
D: .
V: TRBV7-9
size: .
DNA: TGTGCCAGCAGCCTCTATAACACCGGGGAGCTGTTTTTT
CDR3: CASSLYNTGELFF

J: TRBJ2-7
D: .
V: TRBV29-1
size: few
DNA: TGCAGCGTTTTACAGGGTCCCGAGCAGTACTTC
CDR3: CSVLQGPEQYF

J: TRBJ2-5
D: TRBD2
V: TRBV5-1
size: .
DNA: TGCGCCAGCAGCGACCCGGGACTAGTAATCGGAGAGACCCAGTACTTC
CDR3: CASSDPGLVIGETQYF

J: TRBJ2-3
D: TRBD2
V: TRBV19
size: .
DNA: TGTGCCAGTACCCCCCTGGGACTAGCTGGCACAGATACGCAGTATTTT
CDR3: CASTPLGLAGTDTQYF

J: TRBJ1-2
D: .
V: TRBV20-1
size: few
DNA: TGCAGTGGACAGTCAAGCTATGGCTACACCTTC
CDR3: CSGQSSYGYTF

J: TRBJ2-5
D: .
V: TRBV3-1/TRBV3-2
size: .
DNA: TGTGCCAGTAAGGGGGTCTTGCAGACCCAGTACTTC
CDR3: CASKGVLQTQYF

J: TRBJ2-1
D: TRBD2
V: TRBV10-3
size: .
DNA: TGTGCCATCGAACCTAGCGGGACCTACAATGAGCAGTTCTTC
CDR3: CAIEPSGTYNEQFF

J: TRBJ1-2
D: TRBD1
V: TRBV28
size: .
DNA: TGTGCCAGCTGCTCCCCGACAGGGTATGGCTACACCTTC
CDR3: CASCSPTGYGYTF

J: TRBJ1-3
D: .
V: TRBV11-2
size: .
DNA: TGTGCCAGCAGCCAGGGGTCGAGCTCTGGAAACACCATATATTTT
CDR3: CASSQGSSSGNTIYF

J: TRBJ2-5
D: .
V: TRBV3-1/TRBV3-2
size: .
DNA: TGTGCCAGCAGTTTTCGGCAAGAGACCCAGTACTTC
CDR3: CASSFRQETQYF

J: TRBJ1-3
D: TRBD1
V: TRBV30
size: .
DNA: TGTGCCTGGAGGAGACAGGGCCTCTCTGGAAACACCATATATTTT
CDR3: CAWRRQGLSGNTIYF

J: TRBJ1-1
D: .
V: TRBV7-9
size: .
DNA: TGTGCCAGCCGCTCCAGGGATGAGGTGATGAACACTGAAGCTTTCTTT
CDR3: CASRSRDEVMNTEAFF

J: TRBJ2-7
D: TRBD2
V: TRBV29-1
size: .
DNA: TGCAGCGTTGTCCGGCTAGCGGGCGAGCAGTACTTC
CDR3: CSVVRLAGEQYF

J: TRBJ1-1
D: .
V: TRBV10-3
size: .
DNA: TGTGCCATCAGTGAGTCCGGGAGAGGGGCTTTCTTT
CDR3: CAISESGRGAFF

J: TRBJ1-5
D: .
V: TRBV6-2/TRBV6-3
size: few
DNA: TGTGCCAGCACCCCTGCGGGCCACTATCAGCCCCAGCATTTT
CDR3: CASTPAGHYQPQHF

J: TRBJ2-1
D: .
V: TRBV7-3
size: .
DNA: TGTGCCAGCAGCTTAACCCAGGGGCTGTTCAATGAGCAGTTCTTC
CDR3: CASSLTQGLFNEQFF

J: TRBJ1-1
D: .
V: TRBV4-2
size: .
DNA: TGTGCCAGCAGCCAAGGGGCCTCACTTAATGGCGCTGAAGCTTTCTTT
CDR3: CASSQGASLNGAEAFF

J: TRBJ1-4
D: .
V: TRBV12-3/TRBV12-4
size: .
DNA: TGTGCCAGCAGGCGAGGGCAAGAAAAACTGTTTTTT
CDR3: CASRRGQEKLFF

J: TRBJ2-1
D: .
V: TRBV2
size: .
DNA: TGTGCCAGCCAGGCTAGCGTAGACAATGAGCAGTTCTTC
CDR3: CASQASVDNEQFF

J: TRBJ1-1
D: .
V: TRBV19
size: .
DNA: TGTGCCAGTAGAGGGGCGGATGAAGCTTTCTTT
CDR3: CASRGADEAFF

J: TRBJ2-7
D: TRBD1
V: TRBV19
size: .
DNA: TGTGCCAGTAGTACCTACCGGGACAGGGCTTATTACGAGCAGTACTTC
CDR3: CASSTYRDRAYYEQYF

J: TRBJ1-1
D: .
V: TRBV5-4
size: once
DNA: TGTGCCAGCAGCTTGGCGGGGGGCGCTAATACTGAAGCTTTCTTT
CDR3: CASSLAGGANTEAFF

J: TRBJ2-1
D: .
V: TRBV7-2
size: once
DNA: TGTGCCAGCAGCTTAGCGCGGACGGGGGAGCAGGGTGAGCAGTTCTTC
CDR3: CASSLARTGEQGEQFF

J: TRBJ2-7
D: TRBD2
V: TRBV7-2
size: .
DNA: TGTGCCAGCAGCTTGATTCCTAGCGGAACCTACGAGCAGTACTTC
CDR3: CASSLIPSGTYEQYF

J: TRBJ1-2
D: .
V: TRBV24-1
size: .
DNA: TGTGCCACCAGTGGCGGATTGAACTATGGCTACACCTTC
CDR3: CATSGGLNYGYTF

J: TRBJ2-7
D: .
V: TRBV7-9
size: .
DNA: TGTGCCAGCTCCGAATGGGGGGGCAGGAAAAACGAGCAGTACTTC
CDR3: CASSEWGGRKNEQYF

J: TRBJ1-4
D: .
V: TRBV7-2
size: .
DNA: TGTGCCAGCAGCTTGCCGCGGGGGCGATCGGCAGCTAATGAAAAACTGTTTTTT
CDR3: CASSLPRGRSAANEKLFF

J: TRBJ2-1
D: TRBD2
V: TRBV30
size: .
DNA: TGTGCCTGGAGTGTAGCGGGGGGAAATGAGCAGTTCTTC
CDR3: CAWSVAGGNEQFF

J: TRBJ1-1
D: .
V: TRBV18
size: few
DNA: TGTGCCAGCTCACCACTCGACAGCAGGAACACTGAAGCTTTCTTT
CDR3: CASSPLDSRNTEAFF

J: TRBJ2-3
D: TRBD2
V: TRBV6-7
size: .
DNA: TGTGCCAGCAGTTACGTGCTAGCGGGGAGCACAGATACGCAGTATTTT
CDR3: CASSYVLAGSTDTQYF

J: TRBJ2-7
D: TRBD1
V: TRBV11-2
size: .
DNA: TGTGCCAGCAGCTTCTCCTGGACAGGGACCCTATCCTACGAGCAGTACTTC
CDR3: CASSFSWTGTLSYEQYF

J: TRBJ1-2
D: TRBD1
V: TRBV30
size: .
DNA: TGTGCCTGGAGGACAGGGCACTATGGCTACACCTTC
CDR3: CAWRTGHYGYTF

J: TRBJ2-5
D: .
V: TRBV11-3
size: once
DNA: TGTGCCAGCTTGGTAAACAGGTTCCTTGGGACCCAGTACTTC
CDR3: CASLVNRFLGTQYF

J: TRBJ1-5
D: TRBD1
V: TRBV4-3
size: few
DNA: TGCGCCAGCAGCCCCCACGGCGAAATACAGGGGGCAAGGAATCAGCCCCAGCATTTT
CDR3: CASSPHGEIQGARNQPQHF

J: TRBJ2-7
D: .
V: TRBV3-1/TRBV3-2
size: .
DNA: TGTGCCAGCAGCCGCGTTTCCTACGAGCAGTACTTC
CDR3: CASSRVSYEQYF

J: TRBJ1-1
D: TRBD1
V: TRBV4-1
size: .
DNA: TGCGCCAGCAGCCAAGATGGGACAGCAATGAACACTGAAGCTTTCTTT
CDR3: CASSQDGTAMNTEAFF

J: TRBJ2-1
D: TRBD2
V: TRBV9
size: .
DNA: TGTGCCAGCAGCTCACCGACTGGACTAGCGGGAGAGGGTGAGCAGTTCTTC
CDR3: CASSSPTGLAGEGEQFF

J: TRBJ1-5
D: .
V: TRBV27
size: .
DNA: TGTGCCAGCAGTTTCGGGGGGGGCTCCAATCAGCCCCAGCATTTT
CDR3: CASSFGGGSNQPQHF

J: TRBJ1-3
D: .
V: TRBV19
size: .
DNA: TGTGCCAGTAGTATACTACAGGGACCCTCTGGAAACACCATATATTTT
CDR3: CASSILQGPSGNTIYF

J: TRBJ1-2
D: TRBD1
V: TRBV7-2
size: few
DNA: TGTGCCAGCAGCAACCCCGGACAGGCCGGTAACTATGGCTACACCTTC
CDR3: CASSNPGQAGNYGYTF

J: TRBJ2-1
D: TRBD2
V: TRBV6-1
size: once
DNA: TGTGCCAGCAGCCTAGCGGGAGAGGTTAGAGAGCAGTTCTTC
CDR3: CASSLAGEVREQFF

J: TRBJ2-1
D: .
V: TRBV19
size: once
DNA: TGTGCCAGTTCCCTAGTGAACTCCTACAATGAGCAGTTCTTC
CDR3: CASSLVNSYNEQFF